The present entry profiles one TCR beta chain with its context. This specimen comes from a study of blood T cells in healthy people across ages. Primers used in a second PCR of roughly 7 to 12 cycles were a sample-barcoded 5' primer and a J-beta primer mix. TCRdb passed the 5' RACE reads through MiXCR, listing each CDR3 protein once. The sample records around 970,000 distinct CDR3 sequences, roughly 51% being singletons. The V end was cut by 2 bases, the J end by 5 bases, with 18 bases between. CDR3 length: 16 residues. Germline V gene sequence: CDR1 SSHAT, CDR2 FNYEAQ (reference sequence). Each donor's blood draw was roughly 10 milliliters of peripheral blood.

This chain uses TRBV7-7 with TRBJ2-5; D is unresolved. This TCR was sampled from a woman aged 55 to 70 in good health. Specimen: blood. CDR3 residues: CASSLRLRAAGETQYF. The CDR3 nucleotides are TGTGCCAGCAGCTTAAGATTGAGAGCCGCCGGGGAGACCCAGTACTTC.